This paragraph covers one T cell receptor (beta chain) sequence. What it recognizes is unknown. The sample comes from a study of cytomegalovirus exposure and HLA in healthy donors. Study as a whole: Membership in the Caucasian-associated ancestry cluster was found for 65% to 85% of approximately 380 genotyped donors. Whole-study results and caveats: Across donors, presence/absence analyses took sequencing depth to be roughly uniform. In a later analysis, at a false discovery rate of 0.05, 16,951 TCR beta sequences were associated with HLA alleles. The authors later linked a missense DCLRE1C variant to TCR beta V- and J-gene trimming.

Looked up from germline, CDR1 is MNHEY and CDR2 is SMNVEV (reference sequence). V shed 8 bases and J shed 1 base, with 15 bases lying between them. The CDR3 totals 14 residues. A multiplex PCR was run with 60 Vbeta primers and 13 Jbeta primers. Sequencing used immunoSEQ multiplex PCR; TCRdb keeps in-frame clones, though not all of them. The sample has over 200,000 clones; almost 85% are singletons. The TCR comes from a woman aged 40 to 55 in good health and CMV-seronegative. V usage is TRBV27 and J usage is TRBJ2-7, with D tentatively TRBD1 (6 bases). What was sequenced was PBMCs. The chain's CDR3 is CASGTFGRSYEQYF. The CDR3 nucleotides are TGTGCCAGCGGGACATTCGGGCGGTCCTACGAGCAGTACTTC.